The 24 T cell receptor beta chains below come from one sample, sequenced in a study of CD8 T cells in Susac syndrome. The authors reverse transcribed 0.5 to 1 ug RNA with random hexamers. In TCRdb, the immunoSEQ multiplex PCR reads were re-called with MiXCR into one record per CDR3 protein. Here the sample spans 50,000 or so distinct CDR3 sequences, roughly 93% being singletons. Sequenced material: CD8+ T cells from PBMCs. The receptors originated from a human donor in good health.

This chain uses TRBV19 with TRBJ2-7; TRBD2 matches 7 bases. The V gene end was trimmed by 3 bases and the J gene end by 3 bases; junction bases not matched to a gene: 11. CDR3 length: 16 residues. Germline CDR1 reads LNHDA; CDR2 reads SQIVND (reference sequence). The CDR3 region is CASSIRGAGTVYEQYF. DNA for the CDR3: TGTGCCAGTAGTATTCGGGGAGCGGGAACAGTCTACGAGCAGTACTTC.

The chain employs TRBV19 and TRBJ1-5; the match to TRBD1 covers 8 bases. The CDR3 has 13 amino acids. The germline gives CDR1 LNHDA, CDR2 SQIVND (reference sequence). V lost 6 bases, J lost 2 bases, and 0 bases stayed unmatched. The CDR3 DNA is TGTGCCAGTAGGGACAGGGGCAATCAGCCCCAGCATTTT. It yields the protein CASRDRGNQPQHF. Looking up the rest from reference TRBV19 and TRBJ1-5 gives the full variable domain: DGGITQSPKYLFRKEGQNVTLSCEQNLNHDAMYWYRQDPGQGLRLIYYSQIVNDFQKGDIAEGYSVSREKKESFPLTVTSAQKNPTAFYLCASRDRGNQPQHFGDGTRLSIL.

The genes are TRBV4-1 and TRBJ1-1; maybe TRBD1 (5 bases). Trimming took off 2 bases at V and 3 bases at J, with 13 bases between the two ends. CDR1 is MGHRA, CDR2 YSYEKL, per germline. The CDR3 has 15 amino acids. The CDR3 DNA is TGCGCCAGCAGCCAACACCTTTTGGGGGACACTGAAGCTTTCTTT. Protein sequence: CASSQHLLGDTEAFF.

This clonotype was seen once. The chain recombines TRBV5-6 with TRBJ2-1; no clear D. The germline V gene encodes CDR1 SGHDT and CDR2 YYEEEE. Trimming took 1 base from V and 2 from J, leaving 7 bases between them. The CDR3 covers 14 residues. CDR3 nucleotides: TGTGCCAGCAGCTTGCTATCGACCTACAATGAGCAGTTCTTC. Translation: CASSLLSTYNEQFF.

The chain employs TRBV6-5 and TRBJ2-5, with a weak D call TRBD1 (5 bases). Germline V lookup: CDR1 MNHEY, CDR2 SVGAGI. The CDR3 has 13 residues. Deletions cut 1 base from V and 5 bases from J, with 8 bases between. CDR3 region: CASSYWGEETQYF. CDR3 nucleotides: TGTGCCAGCAGTTACTGGGGCGAGGAGACCCAGTACTTC.

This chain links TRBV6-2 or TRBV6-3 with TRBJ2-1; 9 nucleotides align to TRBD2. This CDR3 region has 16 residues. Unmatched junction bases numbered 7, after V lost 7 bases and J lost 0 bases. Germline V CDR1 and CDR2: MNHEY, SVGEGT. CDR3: CASTTLAGFSYNEQFF. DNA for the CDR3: TGTGCCAGCACGACACTAGCGGGCTTCTCCTACAATGAGCAGTTCTTC.

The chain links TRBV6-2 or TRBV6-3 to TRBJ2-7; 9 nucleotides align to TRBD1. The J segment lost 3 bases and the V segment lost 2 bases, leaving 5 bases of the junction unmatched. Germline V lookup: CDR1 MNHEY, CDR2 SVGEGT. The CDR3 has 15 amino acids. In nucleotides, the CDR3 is TGTGCCAGCAGTTACGCCGGGACAGGGCTCTACGAGCAGTACTTC. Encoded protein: CASSYAGTGLYEQYF.

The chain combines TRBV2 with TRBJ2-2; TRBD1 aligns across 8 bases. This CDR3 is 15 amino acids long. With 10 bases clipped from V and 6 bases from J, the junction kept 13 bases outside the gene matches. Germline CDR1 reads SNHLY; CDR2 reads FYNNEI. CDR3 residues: CAIPPGGRTSGELFF. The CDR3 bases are TGTGCCATACCCCCAGGGGGCCGGACCTCCGGGGAGCTGTTTTTT.

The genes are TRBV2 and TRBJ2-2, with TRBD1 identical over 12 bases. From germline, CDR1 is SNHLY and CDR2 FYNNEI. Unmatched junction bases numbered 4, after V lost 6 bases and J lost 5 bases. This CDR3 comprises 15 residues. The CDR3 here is CASREGQGATGELFF. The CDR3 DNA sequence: TGTGCCAGCAGGGAGGGACAGGGGGCAACCGGGGAGCTGTTTTTT. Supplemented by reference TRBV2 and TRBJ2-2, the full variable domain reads EPEVTQTPSHQVTQMGQEVILRCVPISNHLYFYWYRQILGQKVEFLVSFYNNEISEKSEIFDDQFSVERPDGSNFTLKIRSTKLEDSAMYFCASREGQGATGELFFGEGSRLTVL.

CDR3 region: CSARDWEGADTQYF. In nucleotides, the CDR3 is TGCAGTGCTAGAGATTGGGAAGGGGCAGATACGCAGTATTTT. J is TRBJ2-3 and V is TRBV20-1, with a tentative D call TRBD1 (5 bases). Germline V CDR1 and CDR2: DFQATT, SNEGSKA (reference sequence). The germline V and J ends were trimmed by 0 bases and 4 bases, with 11 bases remaining between them. CDR3 length: 14 amino acids.

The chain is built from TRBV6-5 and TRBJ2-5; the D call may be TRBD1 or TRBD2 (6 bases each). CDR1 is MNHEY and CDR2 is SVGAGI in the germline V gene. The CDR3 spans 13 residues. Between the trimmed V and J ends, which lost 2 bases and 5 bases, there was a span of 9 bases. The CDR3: CASSYGGRETQYF. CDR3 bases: TGTGCCAGCAGTTACGGGGGGCGGGAGACCCAGTACTTC.

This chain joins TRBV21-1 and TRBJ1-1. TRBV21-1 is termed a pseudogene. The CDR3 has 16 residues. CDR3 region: CASSNPLLPMNTEAFF. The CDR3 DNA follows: TGTGCCAGCAGCAATCCCTTATTACCAATGAACACTGAAGCTTTCTTT.

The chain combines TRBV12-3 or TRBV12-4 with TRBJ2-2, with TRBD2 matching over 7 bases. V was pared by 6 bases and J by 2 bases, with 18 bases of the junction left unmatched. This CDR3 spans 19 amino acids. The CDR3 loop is CASRPSKDGRKPNTGELFF. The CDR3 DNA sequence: TGTGCCAGCAGGCCCTCAAAAGACGGGAGGAAACCCAACACCGGGGAGCTGTTTTTT.

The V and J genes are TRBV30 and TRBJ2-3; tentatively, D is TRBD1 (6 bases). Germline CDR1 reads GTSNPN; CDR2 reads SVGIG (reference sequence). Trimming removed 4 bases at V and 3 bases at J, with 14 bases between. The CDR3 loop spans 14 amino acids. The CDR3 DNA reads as TGTGCCTGGACTACAGGGAGTAAGACAGATACGCAGTATTTT. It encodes CAWTTGSKTDTQYF.

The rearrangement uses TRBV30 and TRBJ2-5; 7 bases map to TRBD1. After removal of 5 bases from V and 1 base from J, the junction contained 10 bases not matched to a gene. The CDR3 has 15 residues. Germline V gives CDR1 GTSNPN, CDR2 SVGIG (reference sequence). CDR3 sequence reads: CAWGETGSGQETQYF. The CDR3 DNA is TGTGCCTGGGGTGAGACAGGGAGTGGCCAAGAGACCCAGTACTTC.

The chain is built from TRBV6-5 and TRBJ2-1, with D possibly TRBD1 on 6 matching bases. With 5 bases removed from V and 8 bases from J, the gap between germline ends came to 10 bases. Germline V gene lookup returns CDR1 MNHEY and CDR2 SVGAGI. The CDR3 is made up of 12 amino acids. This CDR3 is CASSTGLDEQFF. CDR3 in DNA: TGTGCCAGCAGTACAGGGTTAGATGAGCAGTTCTTC.

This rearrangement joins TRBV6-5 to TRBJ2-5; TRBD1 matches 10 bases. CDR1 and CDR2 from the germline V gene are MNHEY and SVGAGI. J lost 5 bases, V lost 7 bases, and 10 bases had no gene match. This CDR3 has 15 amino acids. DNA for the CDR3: TGTGCCAGCACCCCCCCGGGACAGGGGAGGGAGACCCAGTACTTC. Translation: CASTPPGQGRETQYF.

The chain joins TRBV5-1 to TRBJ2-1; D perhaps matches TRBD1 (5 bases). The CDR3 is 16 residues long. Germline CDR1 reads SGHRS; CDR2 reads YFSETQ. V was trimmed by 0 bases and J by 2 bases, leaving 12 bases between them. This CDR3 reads CASSLARQSPYNEQFF. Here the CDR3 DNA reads TGCGCCAGCAGCTTGGCCCGACAGTCCCCCTACAATGAGCAGTTCTTC.

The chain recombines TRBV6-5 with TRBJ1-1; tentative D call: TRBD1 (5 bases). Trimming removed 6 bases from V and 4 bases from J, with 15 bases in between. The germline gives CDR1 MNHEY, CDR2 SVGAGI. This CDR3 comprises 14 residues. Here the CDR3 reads CASSSSRGVTEAFF. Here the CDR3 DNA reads TGTGCCAGCAGCTCCTCCCGGGGGGTCACTGAAGCTTTCTTT.

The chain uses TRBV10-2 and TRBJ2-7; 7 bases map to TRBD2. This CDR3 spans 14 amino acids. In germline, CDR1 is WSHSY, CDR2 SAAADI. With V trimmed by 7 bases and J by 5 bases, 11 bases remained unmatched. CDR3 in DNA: TGCGCCAGCACTCCACCCGGGACTAAAAACGAGCAGTACTTC. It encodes CASTPPGTKNEQYF.

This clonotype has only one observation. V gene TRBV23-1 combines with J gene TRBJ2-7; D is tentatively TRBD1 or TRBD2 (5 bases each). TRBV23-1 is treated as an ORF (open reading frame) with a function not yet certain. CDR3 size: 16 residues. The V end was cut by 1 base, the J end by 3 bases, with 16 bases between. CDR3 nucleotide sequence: TGCGCCAGCAGTCAATTACTCCGGGACCGACGCTACGAGCAGTACTTC. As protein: CASSQLLRDRRYEQYF.

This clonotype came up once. The CDR3 DNA reads TGTGCCAGGGAGGGACAGGAGAACCTGAACGAGCAGTACTTC. It yields the protein CAREGQENLNEQYF. The rearrangement joins TRBV2 to TRBJ2-7; TRBD1 agrees at 8 bases. Germline CDR1 reads SNHLY; CDR2 reads FYNNEI. The CDR3 extends over 14 amino acids. V shed 9 bases and J 5 bases; nucleotides not matched to a gene: 12.

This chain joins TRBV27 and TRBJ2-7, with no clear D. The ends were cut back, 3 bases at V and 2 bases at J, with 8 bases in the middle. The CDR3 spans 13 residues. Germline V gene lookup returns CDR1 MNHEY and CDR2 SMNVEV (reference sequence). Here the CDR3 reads CASSLAATYEQYF. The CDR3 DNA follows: TGTGCCAGCAGTTTGGCAGCTACCTACGAGCAGTACTTC.

CDR3 DNA sequence: TGCGCCAGCAGCCAAGTCGGGGGACACTCCTACGAGCAGTACTTC. This gives the protein CASSQVGGHSYEQYF. V gene TRBV4-1 combines with J gene TRBJ2-7; D may correspond to TRBD1 or TRBD2 (6 bases each). CDR1 is MGHRA, CDR2 YSYEKL, per germline. The CDR3 consists of 15 residues. Trimming left V 1 base short and J 0 bases short, with 10 bases between.